This TCR beta chain was sequenced for a study of OX40 agonist ivuxolimab in advanced cancers. Across the whole study: Treatment received earlier with anti-PD-1, anti-PD-L1 or anti-CTLA-4 agents was allowed, and more than 35% had some.

Trimming removed 2 bases from V and 2 bases from J, with 7 bases in between. CDR1 and CDR2 (germline): ENHRY, SYGVKD. CDR3 size: 13 residues. Measured with immunoSEQ multiplex PCR; TCRdb has only the in-frame clones, and not every one. The repertoire holds 45,000 to 75,000 clones, with over 75% as singletons. The rearrangement joins TRBV10-3 to TRBJ2-7; TRBD2 might be the D (5 bases). This TCR was recovered from an adult with an advanced solid tumor such as melanoma, head and neck, liver or kidney cancer. The sequences come from CD4+ or CD8+ T cells sorted from blood, collected in a trial of the OX40 agonist ivuxolimab. In nucleotides, the CDR3 is TGTGCCATCAGTGAGAGGACTGCCTACGAGCAGTACTTC. Protein: CAISERTAYEQYF.